These T cell receptor beta chains were read from a single sample in a study of blood T cell repertoires in COVID-19. Measured with immunoSEQ multiplex PCR; TCRdb has only the in-frame clones, and not every one. The table shows about 220,000 clones, with 75% to 90% occurring only once. The material sequenced was PBMCs or T cells enriched from blood (not recorded which). The receptors stem from a woman aged 18-29 years in a cohort exposed to, infected with or recovered from COVID-19 (not recorded which). Each CDR3 is given with its conserved first and last residue. The D gene is left open where the match is weak. Size is stated for part of the rows, as once, few or many counts, or as a class when the clone is expanded.

j_call: TRBJ2-2; v_call: TRBV7-2; d_call: TRBD1; clone_size: .; cdr3_nt: TGTGCCAGCAGCGGGGGACAGTTCGGGGAGCTGTTTTTT; cdr3_aa: CASSGGQFGELFF
j_call: TRBJ1-1; v_call: TRBV16; d_call: .; clone_size: once; cdr3_nt: TGTGCCAGCAGCCAATTATCCCCGAACACTGAAGCTTTCTTT; cdr3_aa: CASSQLSPNTEAFF
j_call: TRBJ2-3; v_call: TRBV7-9; d_call: .; clone_size: few; cdr3_nt: TGTGCCAGCAGCTCCCGTACAGATACGCAGTATTTT; cdr3_aa: CASSSRTDTQYF
j_call: TRBJ1-4; v_call: TRBV21-1; d_call: .; clone_size: .; cdr3_nt: TGTGCCAGCAGCCCCCCAAACAGGGGTTGGTGGGCAACTAATGAAAAACTGTTTTTT; cdr3_aa: CASSPPNRGWWATNEKLFF
j_call: TRBJ2-1; v_call: TRBV5-4; d_call: .; clone_size: .; cdr3_nt: TGTGCCAGCAGCAGCCCTACCTACAATGAGCAGTTCTTC; cdr3_aa: CASSSPTYNEQFF
j_call: TRBJ2-7; v_call: TRBV7-9; d_call: TRBD1; clone_size: .; cdr3_nt: TGTGCCAGCAGCCTCACAGGGGAATCAGGGGAGCAGTACTTC; cdr3_aa: CASSLTGESGEQYF
j_call: TRBJ1-1; v_call: TRBV6-1; d_call: .; clone_size: .; cdr3_nt: TGTGCCACATTCTTCGGAGGGGATACTGAAGCTTTCTTT; cdr3_aa: CATFFGGDTEAFF
j_call: TRBJ2-2; v_call: TRBV6-5; d_call: .; clone_size: .; cdr3_nt: TGTGCCAGCACCTCATCGGGACAGAACACCGGGGAGCTGTTTTTT; cdr3_aa: CASTSSGQNTGELFF
j_call: TRBJ1-3; v_call: TRBV7-9; d_call: .; clone_size: .; cdr3_nt: TGTGCCAGCAGCCCCAGGGAAACTGGAAACACCATATATTTT; cdr3_aa: CASSPRETGNTIYF
j_call: TRBJ2-7; v_call: TRBV27; d_call: TRBD2; clone_size: .; cdr3_nt: TGTGCCAGCAGTCCCTCTAGCGGGGGAAGATCCTACGAGCAGTACTTC; cdr3_aa: CASSPSSGGRSYEQYF
j_call: TRBJ2-5; v_call: TRBV5-1; d_call: TRBD2; clone_size: .; cdr3_nt: TGCGCCAGCAGTTCGACCGGGACTAGCGAGGAGACCCAGTACTTC; cdr3_aa: CASSSTGTSEETQYF
j_call: TRBJ1-2; v_call: TRBV19; d_call: TRBD1; clone_size: .; cdr3_nt: TGTGCCAGTAGCCGCTCCGGGACAGGGATTTTCTATGGCTACACCTTC; cdr3_aa: CASSRSGTGIFYGYTF
j_call: TRBJ1-2; v_call: TRBV19; d_call: .; clone_size: .; cdr3_nt: TGTGCCAGTAACCAGGGGTCTGTGGGCTACACCTTC; cdr3_aa: CASNQGSVGYTF
j_call: TRBJ2-3; v_call: TRBV3-1/TRBV3-2; d_call: .; clone_size: .; cdr3_nt: TGTGCCAGCAGCCACGCAGGTACAGATACGCAGTATTTT; cdr3_aa: CASSHAGTDTQYF
j_call: TRBJ1-3; v_call: TRBV9; d_call: .; clone_size: .; cdr3_nt: TGTGCCAGCAGCGTAGGGGGAGCCGGAAACACCATATATTTT; cdr3_aa: CASSVGGAGNTIYF
j_call: TRBJ2-7; v_call: TRBV7-8; d_call: .; clone_size: .; cdr3_nt: TGTGCCAGCAGCTTAGTTGGGGGCAACTACGAGCAGTACTTC; cdr3_aa: CASSLVGGNYEQYF
j_call: TRBJ1-3; v_call: TRBV10-3; d_call: .; clone_size: .; cdr3_nt: TGTGCCATCAGTGAGTGGGCAGGGTCAAGCCCTGGAAACACCATATATTTT; cdr3_aa: CAISEWAGSSPGNTIYF
j_call: TRBJ1-1; v_call: TRBV12-3/TRBV12-4; d_call: .; clone_size: .; cdr3_nt: TGTGCCAGCAGTTTAGGGGGCGCTGAAGCTTTCTTT; cdr3_aa: CASSLGGAEAFF
j_call: TRBJ1-1; v_call: TRBV6-6; d_call: TRBD1; clone_size: .; cdr3_nt: TGTGCCAGCAGTTACCTGACAGGGGAAGCTTTCTTT; cdr3_aa: CASSYLTGEAFF
j_call: TRBJ2-4; v_call: TRBV2; d_call: .; clone_size: .; cdr3_nt: TGTGCCAGCAGTGAAGCTGGAGACAGAAACATTCAGTACTTC; cdr3_aa: CASSEAGDRNIQYF
j_call: TRBJ1-5; v_call: TRBV30; d_call: .; clone_size: .; cdr3_nt: TGTGCCTGGAGTGGTGGGCGCAATCAGCCCCAGCATTTT; cdr3_aa: CAWSGGRNQPQHF
j_call: TRBJ2-7; v_call: TRBV7-9; d_call: .; clone_size: .; cdr3_nt: TGTGCCAGCAGCACCGGGACACCCCCCTACGAGCAGTACTTC; cdr3_aa: CASSTGTPPYEQYF
j_call: TRBJ2-2; v_call: TRBV24-1; d_call: TRBD2; clone_size: .; cdr3_nt: TGTGCCACCAGTGATGCCGGGGGGCGGGAGGGCCTCTCCGGGGAGCTGTTTTTT; cdr3_aa: CATSDAGGREGLSGELFF
j_call: TRBJ1-5; v_call: TRBV6-5; d_call: TRBD1; clone_size: .; cdr3_nt: TGTGCCAGCAGTACCGACAGGGGCAATCAGCCCCAGCATTTT; cdr3_aa: CASSTDRGNQPQHF
j_call: TRBJ2-5; v_call: TRBV7-3; d_call: TRBD1; clone_size: once; cdr3_nt: TGTGCCAGCAGCACCCAACCGACAGGGTCCGAGACCCAGTACTTC; cdr3_aa: CASSTQPTGSETQYF
j_call: TRBJ2-7; v_call: TRBV11-2; d_call: .; clone_size: once; cdr3_nt: TGTGCCAGCAACAGGGTCGACAACTCCTACGAGCAGTACTTC; cdr3_aa: CASNRVDNSYEQYF
j_call: TRBJ1-1; v_call: TRBV2; d_call: .; clone_size: .; cdr3_nt: TGTGCCAGCAGTGAAGCGCTTCCGGGGGAGAACACTGAAGCTTTCTTT; cdr3_aa: CASSEALPGENTEAFF
j_call: TRBJ2-2; v_call: TRBV9; d_call: TRBD2; clone_size: once; cdr3_nt: TGTGCCAGCAGCGTAGCTACTAGCGGGGTCTCAGGGGAGCTGTTTTTT; cdr3_aa: CASSVATSGVSGELFF
j_call: TRBJ2-7; v_call: TRBV7-2; d_call: TRBD1; clone_size: once; cdr3_nt: TGTGCCAGCAGTTTTGACAGGGGCCACGAGCAGTACTTC; cdr3_aa: CASSFDRGHEQYF
j_call: TRBJ1-1; v_call: TRBV19; d_call: .; clone_size: .; cdr3_nt: TGTGCCAGTAGTAGAACCACAGGCATGAACACTGAAGCTTTCTTT; cdr3_aa: CASSRTTGMNTEAFF
j_call: TRBJ2-7; v_call: TRBV24-1; d_call: .; clone_size: .; cdr3_nt: TGTGCCACCAGTGAAGGGGTCCGCGAGCAGTACTTC; cdr3_aa: CATSEGVREQYF
j_call: TRBJ1-1; v_call: TRBV14; d_call: .; clone_size: few; cdr3_nt: TGTGCCAGCAGCCCGACAGCCACGACTGAAGCTTTCTTT; cdr3_aa: CASSPTATTEAFF
j_call: TRBJ1-1; v_call: TRBV11-2; d_call: TRBD1; clone_size: once; cdr3_nt: TGTGCCAGCAGCTTAGGGGACAGAGGGTTCACGGGGGACACTGAAGCTTTCTTT; cdr3_aa: CASSLGDRGFTGDTEAFF
j_call: TRBJ2-3; v_call: TRBV2; d_call: TRBD2; clone_size: .; cdr3_nt: TGTGCCAGCAAAGGACTAGTTACAGATACGCAGTATTTT; cdr3_aa: CASKGLVTDTQYF
j_call: TRBJ2-7; v_call: TRBV6-1; d_call: TRBD1; clone_size: .; cdr3_nt: TGTGCCAGCAGTTTCGGACAGGGACCACCCTACGAGCAGTACTTC; cdr3_aa: CASSFGQGPPYEQYF
j_call: TRBJ2-3; v_call: TRBV28; d_call: TRBD2; clone_size: .; cdr3_nt: TGTGCCAGCAGTTTAGCGGGGGGGCTGGGAGTAGATACGCAGTATTTT; cdr3_aa: CASSLAGGLGVDTQYF
j_call: TRBJ2-2; v_call: TRBV7-3; d_call: TRBD2; clone_size: .; cdr3_nt: TGTGCCAGCAGCTTTCCCGAGAAGCGGGGGAACACCGGGGAGCTGTTTTTT; cdr3_aa: CASSFPEKRGNTGELFF
j_call: TRBJ1-5; v_call: TRBV5-6; d_call: TRBD1; clone_size: once; cdr3_nt: TGTGCCAGCAGCACCATAACAGGGGCGAATCAGCCCCAGCATTTT; cdr3_aa: CASSTITGANQPQHF
j_call: TRBJ1-2; v_call: TRBV5-6; d_call: TRBD1; clone_size: .; cdr3_nt: TGTGCCAGCTCCGACAGGGGGCGTTTTGGCTACACCTTC; cdr3_aa: CASSDRGRFGYTF
j_call: TRBJ1-2; v_call: TRBV7-2; d_call: .; clone_size: .; cdr3_nt: TGTGCCAGCAGCTTAGGTCAGGGTGCGTCCGGCTACACCTTC; cdr3_aa: CASSLGQGASGYTF
j_call: TRBJ2-1; v_call: TRBV24-1; d_call: .; clone_size: .; cdr3_nt: TGTGCCACCAGTGATTCTAGCGCTGAGTATTACAATGAGCAGTTCTTC; cdr3_aa: CATSDSSAEYYNEQFF
j_call: TRBJ2-7; v_call: TRBV9; d_call: TRBD1; clone_size: .; cdr3_nt: TGTGCCAGCAATAAAGAATCCGGGACAGGGCCTACCTACGAGCAGTACTTC; cdr3_aa: CASNKESGTGPTYEQYF
j_call: TRBJ2-1; v_call: TRBV19; d_call: .; clone_size: .; cdr3_nt: TGTGCCAGTAGTATAACGAGCTCCTACAATGAGCAGTTCTTC; cdr3_aa: CASSITSSYNEQFF
j_call: TRBJ2-1; v_call: TRBV30; d_call: .; clone_size: .; cdr3_nt: TGTGCCTGGAGTGTAAAACTAGCATCCTTCAATGAGCAGTTCTTC; cdr3_aa: CAWSVKLASFNEQFF
j_call: TRBJ2-5; v_call: TRBV5-6; d_call: TRBD1; clone_size: .; cdr3_nt: TGTGCCAGCACCCCCTGGACAGGGCGCGAGACCCAGTACTTC; cdr3_aa: CASTPWTGRETQYF
j_call: TRBJ2-7; v_call: TRBV21-1; d_call: .; clone_size: .; cdr3_nt: TGTGCCAGCAGCAAAGTATCGGGAATCAACGAGCAGTACTTC; cdr3_aa: CASSKVSGINEQYF
j_call: TRBJ1-6; v_call: TRBV18; d_call: .; clone_size: .; cdr3_nt: TGTGCCAGCTCACCAGAGGACGGAGGAAGCTCCTATAATTCACCCCTCCACTTT; cdr3_aa: CASSPEDGGSSYNSPLHF
j_call: TRBJ2-1; v_call: TRBV4-2; d_call: TRBD2; clone_size: few; cdr3_nt: TGTGCCAGCAGCCAAGCCGCTAGCGGGACTGATGAGCAGTTCTTC; cdr3_aa: CASSQAASGTDEQFF
j_call: TRBJ1-2; v_call: TRBV12-3/TRBV12-4; d_call: TRBD1; clone_size: .; cdr3_nt: TGTGCCAGCAGTACAGGACAGGGGTATGGCTACACCTTC; cdr3_aa: CASSTGQGYGYTF
j_call: TRBJ1-2; v_call: TRBV4-1; d_call: .; clone_size: .; cdr3_nt: TGCGCCAGCAGCCAAGCGGCCACCCTGCGGGCCGGGGAGATTTATGGCTACACCTTC; cdr3_aa: CASSQAATLRAGEIYGYTF
j_call: TRBJ1-2; v_call: TRBV27; d_call: .; clone_size: .; cdr3_nt: TGTGCCAGCAGTTCGGGGACACTAGAAGGCTACACCTTC; cdr3_aa: CASSSGTLEGYTF
j_call: TRBJ2-7; v_call: TRBV18; d_call: .; clone_size: once; cdr3_nt: TGTGCCAGCGGGGGCCAGGGCTACGAGCAGTACTTC; cdr3_aa: CASGGQGYEQYF
j_call: TRBJ2-1; v_call: TRBV14; d_call: TRBD2; clone_size: .; cdr3_nt: TGTGCCAGCAGCCAAGAACCAGCGGGAGCTGGTAATGAGCAGTTCTTC; cdr3_aa: CASSQEPAGAGNEQFF
j_call: TRBJ2-1; v_call: TRBV2; d_call: TRBD1; clone_size: .; cdr3_nt: TGTGCCAGCAGTCCAACAGGGGGCACACACAATGAGCAGTTCTTC; cdr3_aa: CASSPTGGTHNEQFF
j_call: TRBJ2-4; v_call: TRBV19; d_call: TRBD1; clone_size: once; cdr3_nt: TGTGCCACCGAGGACAGGGGAGGTAGAAACATTCAGTACTTC; cdr3_aa: CATEDRGGRNIQYF